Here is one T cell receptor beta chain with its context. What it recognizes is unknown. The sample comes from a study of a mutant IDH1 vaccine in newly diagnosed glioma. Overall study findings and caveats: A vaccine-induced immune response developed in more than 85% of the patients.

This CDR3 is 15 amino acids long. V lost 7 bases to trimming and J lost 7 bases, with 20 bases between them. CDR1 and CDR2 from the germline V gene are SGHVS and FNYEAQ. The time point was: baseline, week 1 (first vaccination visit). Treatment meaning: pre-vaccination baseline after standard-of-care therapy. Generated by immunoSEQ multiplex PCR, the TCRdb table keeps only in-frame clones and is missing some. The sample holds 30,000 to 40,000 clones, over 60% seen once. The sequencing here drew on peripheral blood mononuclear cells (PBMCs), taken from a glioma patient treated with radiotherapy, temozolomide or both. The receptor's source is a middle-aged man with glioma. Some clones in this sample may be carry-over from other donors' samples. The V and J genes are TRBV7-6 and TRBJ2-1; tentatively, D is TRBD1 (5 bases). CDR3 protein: CASTKEAGSGNEQFF. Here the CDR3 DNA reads TGTGCCAGCACCAAAGAGGCAGGGTCTGGAAATGAGCAGTTCTTC.